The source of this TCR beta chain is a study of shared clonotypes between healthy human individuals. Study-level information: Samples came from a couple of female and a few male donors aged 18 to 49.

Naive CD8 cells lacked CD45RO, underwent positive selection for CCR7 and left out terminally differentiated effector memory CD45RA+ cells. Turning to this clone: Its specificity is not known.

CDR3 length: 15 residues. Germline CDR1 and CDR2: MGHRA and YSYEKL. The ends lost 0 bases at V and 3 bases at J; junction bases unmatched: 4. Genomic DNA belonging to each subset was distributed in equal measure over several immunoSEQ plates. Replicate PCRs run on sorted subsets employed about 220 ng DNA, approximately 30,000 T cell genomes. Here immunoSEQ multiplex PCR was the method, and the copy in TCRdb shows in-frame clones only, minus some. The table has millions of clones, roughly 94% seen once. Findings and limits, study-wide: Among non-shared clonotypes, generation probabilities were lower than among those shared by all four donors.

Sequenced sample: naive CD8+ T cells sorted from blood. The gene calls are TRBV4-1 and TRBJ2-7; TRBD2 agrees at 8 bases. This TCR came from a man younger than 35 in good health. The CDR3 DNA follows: TGCGCCAGCAGCCAAGATACTAGCGGACACTACGAGCAGTACTTC. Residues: CASSQDTSGHYEQYF.